Shown below are 15 T cell receptor beta chains from a single sample sequenced in a study of cytomegalovirus exposure and HLA in healthy donors. In the PCR, 60 Vbeta and 13 Jbeta primers were used. Repertoires were generated with immunoSEQ multiplex PCR, while TCRdb's copy carries only in-frame clones and drops some. The data show about 78,000 clones, roughly 72% seen once. Sequenced input: PBMCs. The origin of the receptors is a woman between 40 and 50 years old in good health and CMV-seropositive.

The rearrangement links TRBV10-3 to TRBJ1-2; D is perhaps TRBD1 (5 bases). In germline, CDR1 is ENHRY, CDR2 SYGVKD. CDR3 length equals 16 residues. V was pared by 2 bases and J by 0 bases, with 13 bases between. The CDR3 loop is CAISEGGGTTNYGYTF. The DNA of the CDR3 is TGTGCCATCAGTGAGGGGGGAGGCACTACTAACTATGGCTACACCTTC.

J is TRBJ1-1 and V is TRBV28; 7 positions agree with TRBD1. The trim removed 4 bases at V and 4 bases at J, leaving 9 bases unmatched. CDR3 size: 15 residues. Germline assignment: CDR1 MDHEN and CDR2 SYDVKM. The CDR3 is CASSYRQGYGTEAFF. CDR3 in DNA: TGTGCCAGCAGTTACAGACAGGGATACGGCACTGAAGCTTTCTTT.

J is TRBJ1-2 and V is TRBV5-4; weak D call: TRBD1 (5 bases). There are 15 residues in the CDR3. Trimming stripped 0 bases from V and 8 bases from J, with 17 bases between. Germline V gene lookup returns CDR1 SGHNT and CDR2 YYREEE (reference sequence). The CDR3 is CASSLVSGGVLGYTF. CDR3 bases: TGTGCCAGCAGCTTGGTTTCCGGGGGTGTGTTGGGCTACACCTTC.

A few counts support this clone. The rearrangement joins TRBV6-6 to TRBJ1-4, with a tentative D call TRBD1 (5 bases). Germline V gives CDR1 MNHNY, CDR2 SVGAGI (reference sequence). The V and J ends lost 5 bases and 0 bases respectively, with 7 bases between them. The CDR3 length is 14 residues. The CDR3 loop reads CASSRQTTNEKLFF. CDR3 DNA: TGTGCCAGCAGTCGACAGACAACTAATGAAAAACTGTTTTTT.

V and J are TRBV4-3 and TRBJ1-2; a weak D match, TRBD1 (6 bases). V shed 5 bases and J shed 5 bases, with 18 bases lying between them. The V gene's germline CDR1 is LGHNA and CDR2 YSLEER. This CDR3 is built from 15 residues. This chain's CDR3 is CASSVLGGGSYGYTF. The CDR3 nucleotides read TGCGCCAGCAGCGTACTAGGGGGGGGGTCGTATGGCTACACCTTC.

CDR3 coding DNA: TGTGCCAGCATACGAGAGGGTAGGGGGGGTGATGGCTACACCTTC. This gives the protein CASIREGRGGDGYTF. V and J are TRBV2 and TRBJ1-2, with D perhaps matching TRBD1 (6 bases). The CDR3 has 15 residues. The germline V and J ends were trimmed by 7 bases and 6 bases, with 21 bases remaining between them. In germline, CDR1 is SNHLY, CDR2 FYNNEI.

This clone occurred a few times. The chain employs TRBV28 and TRBJ1-6; TRBD1 aligns across 10 bases. This CDR3 has 14 residues. V dropped 4 bases and J dropped 7; count of bases not matched to a gene: 1. Germline loops: CDR1 MDHEN, CDR2 SYDVKM. The CDR3 protein is CASSSGQGNSPLHF. The CDR3 DNA sequence: TGTGCCAGCAGTTCGGGACAGGGGAATTCACCCCTCCACTTT.

This clone was counted between two and nine times. The rearrangement uses TRBV30 and TRBJ1-5; D unresolved. Germline V CDR1 and CDR2: GTSNPN, SVGIG (reference sequence). CDR3 size: 13 residues. Trimming shortened V by 0 bases and J by 5 bases, and 8 bases separated the two germline ends. The CDR3 here is CAWSVGVDQPQHF. The DNA for the CDR3 is TGTGCCTGGAGTGTCGGTGTGGATCAGCCCCAGCATTTT.

This clone was recorded a few times. The rearrangement uses TRBV7-9 and TRBJ1-2, with 7 bases matching TRBD1. In germline, CDR1 is SEHNR, CDR2 FQNEAQ (reference sequence). V lost 5 bases to trimming and J lost 6 bases; unmatched junction nucleotides: 0. This CDR3 has 11 amino acids. The CDR3 nucleotides are TGTGCCAGCAGCCAGGGGGATGGCTACACCTTC. Protein sequence: CASSQGDGYTF.

V gene TRBV5-1 combines with J gene TRBJ2-7, with TRBD1 as a possible D gene (7 bases). Germline-derived CDR1 and CDR2 are SGHRS and YFSETQ. This CDR3 spans 15 amino acids. Trimming removed 4 bases at V and 3 bases at J, with 17 bases between. CDR3 coding DNA: TGCGCCAGCAGCACTTCAGGGGGGACTGGCTACGAGCAGTACTTC. Protein: CASSTSGGTGYEQYF.

The chain has TRBV28 and TRBJ1-6; 8 bases line up with TRBD1. The length of the CDR3 is 15 residues. Germline-derived CDR1 and CDR2 are MDHEN and SYDVKM. V lost 5 bases and J lost 6; bases outside the gene matches: 6. CDR3 sequence (DNA): TGTGCCAGCAGTGCCGACAGGGGAGGTAATTCACCCCTCCACTTT. The encoded protein is CASSADRGGNSPLHF.

This clone was counted between two and nine times. The chain joins TRBV4-2 to TRBJ1-2; D remains unclear. Trimming stripped 0 bases from V and 0 bases from J, with 8 bases between. Germline V gives CDR1 LGHNA, CDR2 YNFKEQ. The CDR3 loop spans 15 amino acids. The CDR3 reads CASSQDFGANYGYTF. CDR3 sequence (DNA): TGTGCCAGCAGCCAAGATTTCGGTGCTAACTATGGCTACACCTTC.

CDR3: CAWSVQAEETQYF. CDR3 in DNA: TGTGCCTGGAGTGTGCAGGCCGAAGAGACCCAGTACTTC. The V call is TRBV30, the J call TRBJ2-5, with unresolved D. This CDR3 has 13 residues. Germline V gene data show CDR1 as GTSNPN and CDR2 as SVGIG (reference sequence). Deletions cut 0 bases from V and 3 bases from J, with 8 bases between. The entire variable domain, with the rest obtained from reference TRBV30 and TRBJ2-5, is as follows: SQTIHQWPATLVQPVGSPLSLECTVEGTSNPNLYWYRQAAGRGLQLLFYSVGIGQISSEVPQNLSASRPQDRQFILSSKKLLLSDSGFYLCAWSVQAEETQYFGPGTRLLVL.

This clone has a single count. This rearrangement joins TRBV5-4 to TRBJ1-2; tentatively, D is TRBD1 (5 bases). The V end lost 4 bases, the J end lost 2 bases, and 12 bases lay between the germline ends. CDR3 length: 14 residues. Germline V gene lookup returns CDR1 SGHNT and CDR2 YYREEE (reference sequence). CDR3: CASSRTGGNYGYTF. The CDR3 DNA reads TGTGCCAGCAGCCGTACCGGGGGGAACTATGGCTACACCTTC.

The V and J genes are TRBV10-3 and TRBJ2-7; 7 bases agree with TRBD2. Germline loops: CDR1 ENHRY, CDR2 SYGVKD. V shed 2 bases, J shed 2 bases, and the junction held 3 bases outside the gene matches. The CDR3 has 14 amino acids. The CDR3 here is CAISEISGTYEQYF. The DNA of the CDR3 is TGTGCCATCAGTGAGATAAGCGGGACCTACGAGCAGTACTTC.